This T cell receptor (beta chain) came from a study of blood T cell repertoires in COVID-19. In the study overall: Italy, Spain and the United States were the sources of the convalescent and acute COVID-19 samples. Nucleic acid was either cDNA or gDNA, and it came from T cells, B-cell-depleted T cells, or PBMCs.

In the study's own analysis: Amplifying reference gene primers gave estimates of nucleated cell counts. Clones were read by immunoSEQ multiplex PCR, and TCRdb kept only the in-frame ones, dropping some. The DNA was the basis for D and trimming; V, J and clone size are from that table. The sample contains about 72,000 clones, more than 75% of which appear only once. This CDR3 region has 13 residues. V shed 6 bases and J shed 10 bases, with 13 bases lying between them. CDR1 and CDR2 from the germline V gene are SEHNR and FQNEAQ (reference sequence). The sequence came from a human donor in a cohort sampled during active COVID-19. J is TRBJ1-6 and V is TRBV7-9; D is undetermined. The sample comprised peripheral blood. This chain's CDR3 is CASRTEGESPLHF. In DNA, the CDR3 is TGTGCCAGCAGAACGGAGGGCGAATCACCCCTCCACTTT.